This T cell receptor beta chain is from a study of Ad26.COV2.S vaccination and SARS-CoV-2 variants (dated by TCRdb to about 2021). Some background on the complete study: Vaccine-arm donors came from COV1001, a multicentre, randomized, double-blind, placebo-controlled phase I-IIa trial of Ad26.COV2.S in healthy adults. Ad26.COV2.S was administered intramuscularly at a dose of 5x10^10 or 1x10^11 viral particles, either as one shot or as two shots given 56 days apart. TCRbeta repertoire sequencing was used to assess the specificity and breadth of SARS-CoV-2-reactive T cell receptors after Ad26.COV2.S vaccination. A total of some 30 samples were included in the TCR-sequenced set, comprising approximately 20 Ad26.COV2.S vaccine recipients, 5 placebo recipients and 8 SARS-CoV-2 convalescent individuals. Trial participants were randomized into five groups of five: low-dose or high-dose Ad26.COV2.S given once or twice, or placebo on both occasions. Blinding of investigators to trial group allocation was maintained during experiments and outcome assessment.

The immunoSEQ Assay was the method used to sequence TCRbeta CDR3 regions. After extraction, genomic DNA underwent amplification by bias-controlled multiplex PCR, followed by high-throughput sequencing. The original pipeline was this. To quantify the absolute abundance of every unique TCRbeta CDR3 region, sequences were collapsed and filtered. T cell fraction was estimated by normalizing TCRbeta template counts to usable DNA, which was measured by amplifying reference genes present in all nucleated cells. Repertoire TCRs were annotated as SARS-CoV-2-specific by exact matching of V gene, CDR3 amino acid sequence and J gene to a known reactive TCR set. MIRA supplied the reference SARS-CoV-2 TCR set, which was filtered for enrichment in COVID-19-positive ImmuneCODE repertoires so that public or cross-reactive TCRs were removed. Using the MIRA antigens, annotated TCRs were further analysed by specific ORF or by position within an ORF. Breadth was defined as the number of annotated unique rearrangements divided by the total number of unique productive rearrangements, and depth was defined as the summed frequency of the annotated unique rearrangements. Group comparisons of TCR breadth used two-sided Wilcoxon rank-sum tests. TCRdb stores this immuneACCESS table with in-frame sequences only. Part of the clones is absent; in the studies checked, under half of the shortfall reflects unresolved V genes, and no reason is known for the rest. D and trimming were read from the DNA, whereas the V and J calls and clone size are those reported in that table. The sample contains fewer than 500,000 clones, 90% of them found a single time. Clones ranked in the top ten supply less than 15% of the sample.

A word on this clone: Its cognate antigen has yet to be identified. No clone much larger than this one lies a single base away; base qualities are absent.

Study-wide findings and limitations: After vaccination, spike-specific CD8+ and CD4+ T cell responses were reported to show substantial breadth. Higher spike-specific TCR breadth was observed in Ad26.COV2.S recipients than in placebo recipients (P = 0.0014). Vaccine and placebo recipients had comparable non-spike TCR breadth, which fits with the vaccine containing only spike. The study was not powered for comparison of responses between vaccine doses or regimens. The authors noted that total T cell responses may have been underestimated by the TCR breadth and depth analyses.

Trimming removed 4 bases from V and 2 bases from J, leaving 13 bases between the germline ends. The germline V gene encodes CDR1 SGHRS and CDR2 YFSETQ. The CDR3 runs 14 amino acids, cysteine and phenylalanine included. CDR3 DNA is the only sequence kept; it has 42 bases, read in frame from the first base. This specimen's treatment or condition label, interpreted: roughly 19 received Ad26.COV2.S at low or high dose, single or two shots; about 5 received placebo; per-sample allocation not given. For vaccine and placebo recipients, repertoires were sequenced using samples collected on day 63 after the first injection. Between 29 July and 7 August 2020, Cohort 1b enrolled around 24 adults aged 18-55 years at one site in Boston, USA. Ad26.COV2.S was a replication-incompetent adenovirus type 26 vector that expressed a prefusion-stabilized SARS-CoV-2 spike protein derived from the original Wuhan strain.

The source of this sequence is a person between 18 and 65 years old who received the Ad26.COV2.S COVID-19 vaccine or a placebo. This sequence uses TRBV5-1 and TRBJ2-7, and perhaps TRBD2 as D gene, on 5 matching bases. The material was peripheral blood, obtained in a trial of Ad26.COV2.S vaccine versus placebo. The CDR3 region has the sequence CASSLDFLTYEQYF. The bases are TGCGCCAGCAGCCTGGACTTCTTGACCTACGAGCAGTACTTC.